Each of the 26 T cell receptor beta chains below was sequenced from the same sample in a study of identical twins. TCRdb processed the 5' RACE reads anew with MiXCR; each CDR3 protein has one entry. The sample holds 1.5 million to 2 million distinct CDR3 sequences; less than 35% are singletons and the top ten take 0.25% to 0.3%. Sequencing was done on a sample of cord blood. These TCRs come from a newborn girl in good health.

The chain has TRBV27 and TRBJ2-3, with TRBD2 identical over 11 bases. The ends lost 7 bases at V and 7 bases at J; junction bases unmatched: 7. This CDR3 is built from 14 residues. Germline V gene data show CDR1 as MNHEY and CDR2 as SMNVEV (reference sequence). CDR3 in amino acids: CASTLLAGDNTQYF. As DNA, the CDR3 is TGTGCCAGCACGCTACTAGCGGGGGATAATACGCAGTATTTT.

The rearrangement uses TRBV2 and TRBJ2-1; TRBD2 aligns across 10 bases. In germline, CDR1 is SNHLY, CDR2 FYNNEI. The V gene end was trimmed by 7 bases and the J gene end by 7 bases; junction bases not matched to a gene: 10. CDR3 length equals 15 residues. This CDR3 reads CASNPLAGERNEQFF. The CDR3, as DNA: TGTGCCAGCAACCCTCTAGCGGGGGAGAGGAATGAGCAGTTCTTC.

The table lists this clonotype with a few counts. The rearrangement links TRBV3-1 to TRBJ2-1; tentatively, D is TRBD1 or TRBD2 (5 bases each). This CDR3 comprises 17 residues. Per germline, CDR1 LGHDT and CDR2 YNNKEL (reference sequence). The ends were cut back, 0 bases at V and 4 bases at J, with 16 bases in the middle. The CDR3 DNA is TGTGCCAGCAGCCAAGAAGGTCGGGGCGGCCCATACAATGAGCAGTTCTTC. This translates into CASSQEGRGGPYNEQFF.

The V gene is TRBV28, the J gene TRBJ2-5; no clear D. From germline, CDR1 is MDHEN and CDR2 SYDVKM. V gave up 6 bases and J gave up 11 bases, with 16 bases separating them. This CDR3 has 12 amino acids. The CDR3 DNA is TGTGCCAGCAGCTCCCTCGTTCTTGAGCAGTACTTC. It translates to CASSSLVLEQYF.

The gene calls are TRBV4-1 and TRBJ2-3; a weak D match, TRBD2 (5 bases). Per the germline V gene, CDR1 is MGHRA and CDR2 is YSYEKL. V shed 1 base and J shed 2 bases, with 13 bases lying between them. CDR3 size: 16 residues. CDR3 region: CASSQVASLHTDTQYF. CDR3 in DNA: TGCGCCAGCAGCCAAGTCGCTAGCCTTCACACAGATACGCAGTATTTT.

Of note for this clonotype: At one end the junction does not follow the germline gene, possibly because of a read error. V usage is TRBV7-8 and J usage is TRBJ2-3; 11 nucleotides match TRBD2. The CDR3 totals 15 residues. Germline V gene lookup returns CDR1 SGHVS and CDR2 FQNEAQ. The CDR3 coding sequence is TGTGCCAGCAGCCCGACTAGCGGGATGGCAGATACGCGGTATTTT. Amino acid sequence: CASSPTSGMADTRYF.

Notes on this clonotype: A much larger clone differs from this one at a single base, so this may be a read error. The chain is built from TRBV28 and TRBJ1-2; D gene ambiguous. Germline CDR1 MDHEN, CDR2 SYDVKM. V dropped 7 bases and J dropped 5 bases, with 11 bases sitting between them. This CDR3 has 12 amino acids. The CDR3: CASIIWGYGYTF. CDR3 coding DNA: TGTGCCAGCATTATTTGGGGTTATGGCTACACCTTC.

This clonotype occurred a few times. J is TRBJ2-5 and V is TRBV11-2; D could derive from TRBD1 or TRBD2 (6 bases each). CDR1 is SGHAT and CDR2 is FQNNGV in the germline V gene. The CDR3 loop spans 15 amino acids. The V and J ends lost 2 bases and 3 bases respectively, with 13 bases between them. CDR3 bases: TGTGCCAGCAGCTTAAGTCGGAGGGGGGAAGAGACCCAGTACTTC. It encodes CASSLSRRGEETQYF.

V and J are TRBV6-1 and TRBJ2-5; 11 positions agree with TRBD2. Germline V gene data show CDR1 as MNHNS and CDR2 as SASEGT. The V segment lost 7 bases and the J segment 3 bases; nucleotides outside the gene matches: 1. This CDR3 region has 13 residues. In nucleotides, the CDR3 is TGTGCCAGCACGGGACTAGCGGAAGAGACCCAGTACTTC. This sequence encodes CASTGLAEETQYF.

The table lists this clonotype with many counts. One end of the junction does not line up with germline, which may come from a read error. The chain is built from TRBV5-1 and TRBJ2-7; 9 bases agree with TRBD1. The germline V gene has CDR1 SGHRS and CDR2 YFSETQ. The CDR3 spans 13 residues. CDR3 nucleotides: TGTGCCAGCAGCCCGGGACAGGGCAACGAGCAGTACTTC. Encoded protein: CASSPGQGNEQYF.

V usage is TRBV28 and J usage is TRBJ1-3; D gene ambiguous. The CDR3 is 15 residues long. Trimming pared 5 bases from V and 0 bases from J, leaving 11 bases between. Germline values: CDR1 MDHEN, CDR2 SYDVKM. The CDR3 is CASSPSALSGNTIYF. In nucleotides, the CDR3 is TGTGCCAGCAGTCCCAGCGCCCTCTCTGGAAACACCATATATTTT.

V is TRBV11-2 and J is TRBJ1-5; D might be TRBD1 (5 bases). The CDR3 runs 17 residues. V lost 1 base to trimming and J lost 3 bases, with 16 bases between them. From germline, CDR1 is SGHAT and CDR2 FQNNGV. Here the CDR3 reads CASSLVKGWAINQPQHF. As DNA, the CDR3 is TGTGCCAGCAGCTTAGTTAAGGGGTGGGCCATCAATCAGCCCCAGCATTTT.

The sample holds a few counts of this clonotype. The chain couples TRBV6-1 to TRBJ1-1; D not certain. Germline V gene lookup returns CDR1 MNHNS and CDR2 SASEGT. CDR3 size: 13 residues. V was trimmed by 2 bases and J by 3 bases, leaving 7 bases between them. This CDR3 reads CASSELGYTEAFF. The CDR3 DNA sequence: TGTGCCAGCAGTGAATTAGGGTACACTGAAGCTTTCTTT.

The rearrangement joins TRBV7-6 to TRBJ1-3; 8 nucleotides agree with TRBD1. This CDR3 comprises 16 residues. Germline loops: CDR1 SGHVS, CDR2 FNYEAQ. Trimming cost V 5 bases and J 5 bases; bases outside gene matches: 11. The CDR3 DNA reads as TGTGCCAGCAGCCCCGGACAGGGCATCAACAGAAACACCATATATTTT. It yields the protein CASSPGQGINRNTIYF. The full variable domain, rest sourced from reference TRBV7-6 and TRBJ1-3, is GAGVSQSPRYKVTKRGQDVALRCDPISGHVSLYWYRQALGQGPEFLTYFNYEAQQDKSGLPNDRFSAERPEGSISTLTIQRTEQRDSAMYRCASSPGQGINRNTIYFGEGSWLTVV.

The chain combines TRBV24-1 with TRBJ2-1; possible D gene TRBD2, 7 bases. The V end was cut by 1 base, the J end by 15 bases, with 15 bases between. This CDR3 has 13 residues. CDR1 is KGHDR and CDR2 is SFDVKD in the germline V gene. The CDR3 DNA reads TGTGCCACCAGTGATTTTCCCGCGGGGGCGATGTTCTTC. Translation: CATSDFPAGAMFF.

The V gene is TRBV5-6, the J gene TRBJ1-2; perhaps TRBD1 as D (6 bases). CDR1 is SGHDT and CDR2 is YYEEEE in the germline V gene. The CDR3 length is 13 residues. V was cut by 5 bases and J by 5 bases, with 13 bases left in between. The CDR3 region is CASSIQGRYGYTF. The CDR3, as DNA: TGTGCCAGCAGTATACAGGGTCGGTATGGCTACACCTTC.

This clonotype was counted between two and nine times. The gene calls are TRBV20-1 and TRBJ2-1; 11 bases are shared with TRBD2. This CDR3 has 13 residues. V lost 6 bases and J lost 7; bases outside the gene matches: 5. Germline lookup yields CDR1 DFQATT and CDR2 SNEGSKA (reference sequence). CDR3 in amino acids: CSALTSGRNEQFF. The CDR3 DNA reads TGCAGTGCCCTAACTAGCGGGAGAAATGAGCAGTTCTTC.

This clonotype was seen ten or more times. This chain joins TRBV20-1 and TRBJ2-5, with 7 nucleotides matching TRBD2. The V gene end was trimmed by 1 base and the J gene end by 2 bases; junction bases not matched to a gene: 1. CDR1 and CDR2 (germline): DFQATT, SNEGSKA (reference sequence). The CDR3 contains 13 residues. CDR3: CSARAGGQETQYF. The CDR3, as DNA: TGCAGTGCTAGAGCGGGAGGACAAGAGACCCAGTACTTC.

This clonotype came up a few times. This rearrangement joins TRBV12-3 or TRBV12-4 to TRBJ2-1; D is unclear. The V gene lost 5 bases and the J gene lost 7 bases, with 12 bases spanning the gap. CDR3 length equals 13 residues. The CDR3 sequence: CASSPVARNEQFF. The CDR3, as DNA: TGTGCCAGCAGTCCCGTCGCGAGGAATGAGCAGTTCTTC.

V is TRBV20-1 and J is TRBJ2-5, with 7 bases identical to TRBD2. Germline V gene sequence: CDR1 DFQATT, CDR2 SNEGSKA (reference sequence). V shed 6 bases and J 1 base; nucleotides not matched to a gene: 5. CDR3 length equals 13 residues. In DNA form, the CDR3 reads TGCAGTGCCCTCGGGAGGACCCAAGAGACCCAGTACTTC. Translating gives CSALGRTQETQYF.

This clonotype occurred a few times. This chain's CDR3 is CASSDPGQGYGYTF. The CDR3 DNA is TGTGCCAGCAGCGATCCGGGACAGGGCTATGGCTACACCTTC. The V call is TRBV4-2, the J call TRBJ1-2; 9 bases are shared with TRBD1. The CDR3 runs to 14 residues. V lost 5 bases, J lost 4 bases, and 5 bases stayed unmatched. The germline V gene encodes CDR1 LGHNA and CDR2 YNFKEQ.

This clonotype was observed a few times. A junction end diverges from the germline sequence, so it may reflect a read error. The V gene is TRBV5-1, the J gene TRBJ2-1; 7 nucleotides align to TRBD2. The germline V gene has CDR1 SGHRS and CDR2 YFSETQ. The CDR3 has 17 amino acids. CDR3 region: CASSRFRWGGSYNEEFF. CDR3 nucleotides: TGCGCCAGCAGCCGCTTTAGGTGGGGGGGGTCCTACAATGAGGAGTTCTTC.

This clonotype was seen more than once but under ten times. V usage is TRBV20-1 and J usage is TRBJ1-2, with 8 bases fitting TRBD1. The junction had 5 bases not matched to a gene; V was cut back by 6 bases and J by 2 bases. Germline V gene lookup returns CDR1 DFQATT and CDR2 SNEGSKA (reference sequence). The CDR3 has 13 residues. The CDR3, as DNA: TGCAGTGCAACAGGGGGGGACAACTATGGCTACACCTTC. Translating it yields CSATGGDNYGYTF.

CDR3 bases: TGCGCCAGCAGCTTGGCCCGGACGGGGGGTCGCCCCAATGAAGCTTTCTTT. It codes for CASSLARTGGRPNEAFF. The gene calls are TRBV5-1 and TRBJ1-1, with D perhaps TRBD1 (5 bases). Trimming shortened V by 0 bases and J by 7 bases, and 22 bases separated the two germline ends. Germline V CDR1 and CDR2: SGHRS, YFSETQ. This CDR3 region has 17 residues.

This chain links TRBV11-2 with TRBJ2-7; 11 nucleotides agree with TRBD2. J gave up 5 bases and V 4 bases, and 4 bases lay outside the gene matches. Germline V gives CDR1 SGHAT, CDR2 FQNNGV. There are 14 residues in the CDR3. CDR3: CASSSLAGDNEQYF. The DNA of the CDR3 is TGTGCCAGCAGCTCACTAGCGGGAGACAACGAGCAGTACTTC.

V and J are TRBV9 and TRBJ2-1; the D gene is possibly TRBD2 (6 bases). Between the trimmed V and J ends, which lost 6 bases and 5 bases, there was a span of 18 bases. Germline V gene sequence: CDR1 SGDLS, CDR2 YYNGEE. CDR3 length equals 15 residues. The CDR3 DNA reads as TGTGCCAGCACCGGGCCGGGACTGAACGACAATGAGCAGTTCTTC. Translation gives CASTGPGLNDNEQFF.